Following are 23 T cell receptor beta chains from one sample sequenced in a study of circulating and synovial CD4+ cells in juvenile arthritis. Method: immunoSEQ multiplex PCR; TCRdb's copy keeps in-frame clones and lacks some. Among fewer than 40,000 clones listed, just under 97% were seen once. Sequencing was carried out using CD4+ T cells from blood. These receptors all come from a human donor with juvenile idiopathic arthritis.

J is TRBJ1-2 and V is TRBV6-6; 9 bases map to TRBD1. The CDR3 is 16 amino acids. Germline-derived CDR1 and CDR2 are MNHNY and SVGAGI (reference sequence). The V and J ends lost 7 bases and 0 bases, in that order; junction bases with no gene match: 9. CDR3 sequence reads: CASIGTGRRPNYGYTF. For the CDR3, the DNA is TGTGCCAGCATCGGGACAGGGCGACGCCCTAACTATGGCTACACCTTC.

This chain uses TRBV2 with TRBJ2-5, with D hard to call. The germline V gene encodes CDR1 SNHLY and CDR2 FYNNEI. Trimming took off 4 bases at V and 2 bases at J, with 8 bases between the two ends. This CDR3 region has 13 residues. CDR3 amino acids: CASSGGWQETQYF. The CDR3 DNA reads TGTGCCAGCAGTGGAGGCTGGCAAGAGACCCAGTACTTC.

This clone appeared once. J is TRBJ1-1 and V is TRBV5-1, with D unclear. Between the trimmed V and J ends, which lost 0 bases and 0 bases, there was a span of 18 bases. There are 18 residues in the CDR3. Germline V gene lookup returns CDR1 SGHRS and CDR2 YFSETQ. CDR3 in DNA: TGCGCCAGCAGCTTGGTACGCGTTAACAGACCTATGAACACTGAAGCTTTCTTT. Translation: CASSLVRVNRPMNTEAFF.

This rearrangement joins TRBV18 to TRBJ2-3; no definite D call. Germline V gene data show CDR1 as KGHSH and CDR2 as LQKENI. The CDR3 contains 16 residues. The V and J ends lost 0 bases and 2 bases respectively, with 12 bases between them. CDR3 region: CASSPPASVITDTQYF. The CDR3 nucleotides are TGTGCCAGCTCACCACCGGCCAGCGTGATCACAGATACGCAGTATTTT.

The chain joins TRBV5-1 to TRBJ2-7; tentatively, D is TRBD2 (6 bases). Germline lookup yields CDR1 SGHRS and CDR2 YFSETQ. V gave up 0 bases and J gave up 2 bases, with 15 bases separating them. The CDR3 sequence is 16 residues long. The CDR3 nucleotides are TGCGCCAGCAGCTTGGACCTCGGCGGGATGACCTACGAGCAGTACTTC. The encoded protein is CASSLDLGGMTYEQYF.

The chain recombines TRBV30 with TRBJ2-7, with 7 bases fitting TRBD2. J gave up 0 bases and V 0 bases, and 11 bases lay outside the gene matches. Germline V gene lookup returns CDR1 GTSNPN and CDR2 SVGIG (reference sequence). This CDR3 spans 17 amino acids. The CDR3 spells CAWSVRAGVGVSYEQYF. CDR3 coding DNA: TGTGCCTGGAGTGTACGGGCGGGGGTCGGGGTCTCCTACGAGCAGTACTTC.

CDR3 region: CASSLVPLPGEQFF. As DNA, the CDR3 is TGTGCCAGCAGCTTAGTCCCTCTCCCGGGAGAGCAGTTCTTC. V is TRBV7-2 and J is TRBJ2-1; maybe TRBD2 (5 bases). The CDR3 is 14 amino acids. Germline-derived CDR1 and CDR2 are SGHTA and FQGNSA. Trimming removed 1 base at V and 10 bases at J, with 14 bases between.

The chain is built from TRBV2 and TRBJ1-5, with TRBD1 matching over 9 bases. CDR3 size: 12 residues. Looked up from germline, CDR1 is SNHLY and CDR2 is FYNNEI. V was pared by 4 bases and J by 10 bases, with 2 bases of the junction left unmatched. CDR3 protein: CASSATGGPQHF. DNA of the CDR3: TGTGCCAGCAGTGCTACAGGGGGCCCCCAGCATTTT.

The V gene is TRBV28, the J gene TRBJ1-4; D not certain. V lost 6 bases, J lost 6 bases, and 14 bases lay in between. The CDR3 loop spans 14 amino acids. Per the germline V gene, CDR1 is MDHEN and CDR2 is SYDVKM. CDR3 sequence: CASSLPGVDEKLFF. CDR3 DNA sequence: TGTGCCAGCAGCCTGCCGGGAGTGGATGAAAAACTGTTTTTT.

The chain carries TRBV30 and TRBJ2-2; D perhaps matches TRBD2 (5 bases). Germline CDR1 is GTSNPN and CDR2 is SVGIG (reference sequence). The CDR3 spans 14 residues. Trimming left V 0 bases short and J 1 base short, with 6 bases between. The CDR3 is CAWSVRGNTGELFF. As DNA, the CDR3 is TGTGCCTGGAGTGTCCGGGGGAACACCGGGGAGCTGTTTTTT.

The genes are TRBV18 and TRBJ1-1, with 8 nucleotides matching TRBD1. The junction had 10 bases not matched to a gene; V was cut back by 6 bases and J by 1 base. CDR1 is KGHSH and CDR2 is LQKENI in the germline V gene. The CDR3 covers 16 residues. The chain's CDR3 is CASSLGQGDTNTEAFF. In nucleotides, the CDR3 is TGTGCCAGCTCTCTCGGACAGGGAGATACGAACACTGAAGCTTTCTTT.

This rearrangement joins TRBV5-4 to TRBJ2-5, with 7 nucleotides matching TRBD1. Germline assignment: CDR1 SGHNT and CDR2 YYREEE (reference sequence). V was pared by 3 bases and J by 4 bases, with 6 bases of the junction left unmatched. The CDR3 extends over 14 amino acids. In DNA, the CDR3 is TGTGCCAGCAGCTACATTGACAGGGTAGAGACCCAGTACTTC. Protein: CASSYIDRVETQYF.

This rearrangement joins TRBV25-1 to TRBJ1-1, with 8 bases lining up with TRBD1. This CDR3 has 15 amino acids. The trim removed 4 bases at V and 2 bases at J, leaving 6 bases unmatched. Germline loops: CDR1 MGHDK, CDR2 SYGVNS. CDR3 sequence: CASSGTGTLNTEAFF. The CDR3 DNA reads TGTGCCAGCAGTGGGACAGGGACACTAAACACTGAAGCTTTCTTT.

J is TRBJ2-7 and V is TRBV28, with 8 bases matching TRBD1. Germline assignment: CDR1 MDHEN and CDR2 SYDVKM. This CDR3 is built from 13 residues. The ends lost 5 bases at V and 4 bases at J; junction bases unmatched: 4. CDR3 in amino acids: CASSGRDRYEQYF. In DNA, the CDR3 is TGTGCCAGCAGTGGCCGGGACAGGTACGAGCAGTACTTC.

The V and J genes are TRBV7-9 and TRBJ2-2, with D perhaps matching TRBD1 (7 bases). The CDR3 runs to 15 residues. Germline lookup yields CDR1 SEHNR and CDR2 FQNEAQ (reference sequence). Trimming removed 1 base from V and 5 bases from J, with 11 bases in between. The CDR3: CASSLETGTTGELFF. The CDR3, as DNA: TGTGCCAGCAGCTTAGAGACAGGGACTACCGGGGAGCTGTTTTTT.

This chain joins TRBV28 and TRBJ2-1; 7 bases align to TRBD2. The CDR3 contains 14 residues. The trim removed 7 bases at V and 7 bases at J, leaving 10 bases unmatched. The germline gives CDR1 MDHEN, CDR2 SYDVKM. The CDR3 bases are TGTGCCAGCACCGGCGGGAGCCTTTCTAATGAGCAGTTCTTC. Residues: CASTGGSLSNEQFF.

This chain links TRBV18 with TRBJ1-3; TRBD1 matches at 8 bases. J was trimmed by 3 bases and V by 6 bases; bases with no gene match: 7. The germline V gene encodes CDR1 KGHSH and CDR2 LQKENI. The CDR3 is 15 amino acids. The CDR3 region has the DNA TGTGCCAGCTCGCCCGGGACAGGCCATGGAAACACCATATATTTT. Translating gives CASSPGTGHGNTIYF.

In DNA, the CDR3 is TGCAGTGCTCGGTACACTGAAGCTTTCTTT. Amino acid sequence: CSARYTEAFF. The J gene is TRBJ1-1, the V gene TRBV20-1; D not resolved. V was cut by 5 bases and J by 3 bases, with 4 bases left in between. Per the germline V gene, CDR1 is DFQATT and CDR2 is SNEGSKA (reference sequence). CDR3 length: 10 amino acids.

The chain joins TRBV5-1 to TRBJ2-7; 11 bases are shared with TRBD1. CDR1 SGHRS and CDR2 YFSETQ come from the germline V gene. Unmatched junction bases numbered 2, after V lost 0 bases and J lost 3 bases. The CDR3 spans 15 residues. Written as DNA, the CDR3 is TGCGCCAGCAGCTTGGGGACAGGGGGCGACTACGAGCAGTACTTC. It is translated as CASSLGTGGDYEQYF.

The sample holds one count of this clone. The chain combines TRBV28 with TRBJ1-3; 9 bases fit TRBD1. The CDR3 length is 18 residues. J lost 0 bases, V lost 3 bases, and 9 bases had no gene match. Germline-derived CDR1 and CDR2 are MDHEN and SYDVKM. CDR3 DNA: TGTGCCAGCAGTTTCTTGGGACAGGGAAGGATCTCTGGAAACACCATATATTTT. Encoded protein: CASSFLGQGRISGNTIYF.

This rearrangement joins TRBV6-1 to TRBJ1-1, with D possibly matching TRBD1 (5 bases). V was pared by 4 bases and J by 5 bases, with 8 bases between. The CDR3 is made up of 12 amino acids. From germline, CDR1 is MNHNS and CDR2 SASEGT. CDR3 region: CASSAGATEAFF. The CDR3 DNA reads TGTGCCAGCAGTGCTGGGGCTACTGAAGCTTTCTTT.

CDR3 nucleotide sequence: TGTGCCATCAGTGAACCCGGGACTGGGGGTGAGGGTGAGCAGTTCTTC. Protein: CAISEPGTGGEGEQFF. V usage is TRBV10-3 and J usage is TRBJ2-1, with D possibly matching TRBD2 (6 bases). Between the trimmed V and J ends, which lost 3 bases and 9 bases, there was a span of 21 bases. CDR1 and CDR2 (germline): ENHRY, SYGVKD. The CDR3 is made up of 16 amino acids.

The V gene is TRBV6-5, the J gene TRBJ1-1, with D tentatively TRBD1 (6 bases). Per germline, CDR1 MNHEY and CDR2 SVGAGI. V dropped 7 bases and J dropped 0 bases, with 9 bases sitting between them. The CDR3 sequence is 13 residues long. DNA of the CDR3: TGTGCCAGCACCGGGACACTGAACACTGAAGCTTTCTTT. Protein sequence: CASTGTLNTEAFF.